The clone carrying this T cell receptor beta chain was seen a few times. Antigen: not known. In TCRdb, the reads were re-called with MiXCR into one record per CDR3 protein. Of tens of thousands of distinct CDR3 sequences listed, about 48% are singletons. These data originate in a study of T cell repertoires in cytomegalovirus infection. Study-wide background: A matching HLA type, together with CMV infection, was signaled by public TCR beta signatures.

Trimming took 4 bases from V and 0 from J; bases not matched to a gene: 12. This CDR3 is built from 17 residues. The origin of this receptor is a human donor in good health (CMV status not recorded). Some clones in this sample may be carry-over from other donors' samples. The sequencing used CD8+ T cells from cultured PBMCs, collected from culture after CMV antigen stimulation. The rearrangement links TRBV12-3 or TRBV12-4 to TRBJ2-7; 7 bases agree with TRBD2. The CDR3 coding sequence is TGTGCCAGCAGTTCAACCGTAGCGGGCCCCCACTCCTACGAGCAGTACTTC. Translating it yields CASSSTVAGPHSYEQYF.